This T cell receptor (beta chain) was sequenced for a study of identical twins. This clonotype was recorded a few times. The antigen is undetermined. After removal of 3 bases from V and 8 bases from J, the junction contained 6 bases not matched to a gene. The length of the CDR3 is 14 residues. The germline V gene has CDR1 LGHDT and CDR2 YNNKEL (reference sequence). All donors were healthy Caucasians. TCRdb processed the 5' RACE reads anew with MiXCR; each CDR3 protein has one entry. The sample consists of 750,000 to 950,000 distinct CDR3 sequences, roughly 12% of them appearing once. Findings and caveats of the study: Analyses of zero insertions could be partly confounded by invariant MAIT and iNKT cells. Reduced insertions were recorded for abundant cord blood beta clonotypes, with no such pattern in memory repertoires.

The data were also submitted as part of a second study, on yellow fever vaccine responses in identical twins.

V is TRBV3-1 and J is TRBJ2-2; 7 nucleotides agree with TRBD1. The origin of this receptor is a woman younger than 35 in good health. Sequenced material: PBMCs. The CDR3 loop is CASSHIDRAGELFF. CDR3 in DNA: TGTGCCAGCAGCCACATCGACAGGGCTGGGGAGCTGTTTTTT.